These 13 T cell receptor beta chains were all obtained from the same sample, sequenced in a study of cytomegalovirus exposure and HLA in healthy donors (dated 2017 in TCRdb). The library was generated by the immunoSEQ multiplex PCR assay. TCRdb re-hosts the immuneACCESS table, in-frame sequences only. Its copies lack some clones; in the studies checked, an unresolved V gene accounts for under half of them, and the cause for the rest is not known. This sample comprises 200,000 to 250,000 clones, over 65% of them detected only once. The ten largest clones capture less than 7% of the sample. What was sequenced was PBMCs. These TCRs come from a woman under 30 in good health and CMV-seronegative.

The chain couples TRBV15 to TRBJ2-1; no definite D call. In germline, CDR1 is LNHNV, CDR2 YYDKDF (reference sequence). The CDR3 covers 12 residues. The germline V and J ends were trimmed by 5 bases and 15 bases, with 17 bases remaining between them. The CDR3 nucleotides are TGTGCCACCAGCCGCCGCGGACCCCAGCGGTTCTTC. This translates into CATSRRGPQRFF. Full variable domain (rest looked up from reference TRBV15 and TRBJ2-1): DAMVIQNPRYQVTQFGKPVTLSCSQTLNHNVMYWYQQKSSQAPKLLFHYYDKDFNNEADTPDNFQSRRPNTSFCFLDIRSPGLGDTAMYLCATSRRGPQRFFGPGTRLTVL.

The sample holds one count of this clone. The genes are TRBV30 and TRBJ2-3; either TRBD1 or TRBD2 may fit D (6 bases each). Between the trimmed V and J ends, which lost 5 bases and 5 bases, there was a span of 17 bases. Germline-derived CDR1 and CDR2 are GTSNPN and SVGIG (reference sequence). This CDR3 spans 14 amino acids. The CDR3: CAWEEGGRKDTQYF. DNA of the CDR3: TGTGCCTGGGAGGAGGGGGGTCGGAAAGATACGCAGTATTTT.

CDR3: CASSDSQTISYNEQFF. The CDR3 coding sequence is TGTGCCAGCAGTGACTCGCAGACTATTTCCTACAATGAGCAGTTCTTC. The rearrangement uses TRBV6-4 and TRBJ2-1, with a tentative D call TRBD2 (5 bases). The germline V gene encodes CDR1 MRHNA and CDR2 SNTAGT. V lost 0 bases and J 1 base, leaving 10 bases between the germline ends. CDR3 length: 16 residues.

This rearrangement joins TRBV6-6 to TRBJ1-4; no reliable D call. V lost 7 bases and J lost 8, with 17 bases in between. This CDR3 has 14 residues. Germline V gene sequence: CDR1 MNHNY, CDR2 SVGAGI (reference sequence). The DNA for the CDR3 is TGTGCCAGCACCCCTCGGGGAGGAGGGGAAAAACTGTTTTTT. Protein sequence: CASTPRGGGEKLFF.

The V call is TRBV4-1, the J call TRBJ2-3; 9 bases map to TRBD1. This CDR3 has 14 residues. Per the germline V gene, CDR1 is MGHRA and CDR2 is YSYEKL. J lost 5 bases, V lost 8 bases, and 8 bases had no gene match. CDR3 coding DNA: TGCGCCAGCGCTGGTGAGACAGGGGGAGATACGCAGTATTTT. This sequence encodes CASAGETGGDTQYF.

The V and J genes are TRBV25-1 and TRBJ1-5; the match to TRBD1 covers 8 bases. V lost 2 bases, J lost 6 bases, and 3 bases stayed unmatched. CDR3 length equals 14 residues. Germline values: CDR1 MGHDK, CDR2 SYGVNS. The CDR3: CASSEDRGGQPQHF. CDR3 DNA sequence: TGTGCCAGCAGTGAAGACAGGGGTGGTCAGCCCCAGCATTTT.

The chain combines TRBV30 with TRBJ1-5; D is possibly TRBD1 (5 bases). V shed 4 bases and J shed 3 bases, with 16 bases lying between them. The CDR3 contains 15 residues. Germline V gene data show CDR1 as GTSNPN and CDR2 as SVGIG (reference sequence). The chain's CDR3 is CAWNRPYGANQPQHF. CDR3 sequence (DNA): TGTGCCTGGAACAGGCCGTATGGAGCCAATCAGCCCCAGCATTTT.

The genes are TRBV27 and TRBJ2-7, with TRBD1 matching over 9 bases. CDR3 length: 15 amino acids. Unmatched junction bases numbered 8, after V lost 6 bases and J lost 2 bases. Germline V CDR1 and CDR2: MNHEY, SMNVEV (reference sequence). The CDR3 reads CASREPGTGTYEQYF. The CDR3 DNA sequence: TGTGCCAGCAGGGAACCCGGGACAGGGACCTACGAGCAGTACTTC.

This clone came up once. V gene TRBV9 combines with J gene TRBJ1-1, with 7 bases aligning to TRBD1. Germline loops: CDR1 SGDLS, CDR2 YYNGEE. V shed 2 bases and J 4 bases; nucleotides not matched to a gene: 5. The length of the CDR3 is 14 residues. CDR3 in DNA: TGTGCCAGCAGCGTGCGGACAGGCGGCACTGAAGCTTTCTTT. Its translation: CASSVRTGGTEAFF.

This clone was counted once. This sequence joins TRBV27 and TRBJ2-7, with D maybe TRBD1 (6 bases). Trimming removed 5 bases at V and 5 bases at J, with 16 bases between. The CDR3 extends over 14 amino acids. From germline, CDR1 is MNHEY and CDR2 SMNVEV (reference sequence). The CDR3 bases are TGTGCCAGCAGTCCCTGGACAGAGGTTGACGAGCAGTACTTC. Amino acid sequence: CASSPWTEVDEQYF.

The J gene is TRBJ2-2, the V gene TRBV27; TRBD2 aligns across 13 bases. V lost 2 bases and J lost 8; bases outside the gene matches: 8. The CDR3 is 17 residues long. Per the germline V gene, CDR1 is MNHEY and CDR2 is SMNVEV (reference sequence). As DNA, the CDR3 is TGTGCCAGCAGTTTAGTCCGGACTAGCGGGAGACGAGGGGAGCTGTTTTTT. Its protein is CASSLVRTSGRRGELFF.

The rearrangement joins TRBV5-1 to TRBJ2-2, with 11 bases identical to TRBD2. Germline V gene sequence: CDR1 SGHRS, CDR2 YFSETQ. The CDR3 is made up of 16 amino acids. Trimming took 0 bases from V and 4 from J; bases not matched to a gene: 2. This chain's CDR3 is CASSLELAGVTGELFF. In DNA, the CDR3 is TGCGCCAGCAGCTTGGAACTAGCGGGAGTCACCGGGGAGCTGTTTTTT.

The rearrangement links TRBV20-1 to TRBJ2-5; TRBD1 is a possible D gene (6 bases). Germline V gene sequence: CDR1 DFQATT, CDR2 SNEGSKA (reference sequence). The CDR3 extends over 11 amino acids. The CDR3 is CGARGEETQYF. The CDR3 DNA reads TGCGGGGCCAGGGGAGAAGAGACCCAGTACTTC.